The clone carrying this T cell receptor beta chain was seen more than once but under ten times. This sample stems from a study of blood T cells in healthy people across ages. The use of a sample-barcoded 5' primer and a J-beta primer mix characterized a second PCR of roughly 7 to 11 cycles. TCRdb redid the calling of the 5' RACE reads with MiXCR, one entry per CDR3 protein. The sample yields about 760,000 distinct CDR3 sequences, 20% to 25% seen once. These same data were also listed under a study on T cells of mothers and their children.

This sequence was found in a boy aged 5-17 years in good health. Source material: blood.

In nucleotides, the CDR3 is TGTGCCAGCAGCCACCCGACAGGGGTTTGGGAGCAGTACTTC. This sequence encodes CASSHPTGVWEQYF. The rearrangement uses TRBV7-9 and TRBJ2-5; 8 nucleotides line up with TRBD1. This CDR3 spans 14 amino acids. CDR1 is SEHNR, CDR2 FQNEAQ, per germline (reference sequence). The V segment lost 5 bases and the J segment 11 bases; nucleotides outside the gene matches: 13. Together with reference TRBV7-9 and TRBJ2-5, the CDR3 gives the full variable domain: DTGVSQNPRHKITKRGQNVTFRCDPISEHNRLYWYRQTLGQGPEFLTYFQNEAQLEKSRLLSDRFSAERPKGSFSTLEIQRTEQGDSAMYLCASSHPTGVWEQYFGPGTRLLVL.